These 23 T cell receptor beta chains share one sample of origin, sequenced in a study of human T cells and chemical hapten exposure. Described time point: pre-sensitization, week 0. Treatment noted: therapeutic diphenylcyclopropenone sensitization with weekly scalp DPC. MiXCR, applied by TCRdb to the RACE reads, yields one record per CDR3 protein. The data show about 350,000 distinct CDR3 sequences, around 5.5% seen once. The specimen was whole blood, collected in connection with sensitization to the hapten diphenylcyclopropenone (DPC). The receptors were sampled from a young woman with alopecia areata. Some clones in this sample may be carry-over from other donors' samples.

V usage is TRBV5-1 and J usage is TRBJ2-3; 7 bases line up with TRBD1. In germline, CDR1 is SGHRS, CDR2 YFSETQ. The CDR3 covers 17 residues. V shed 2 bases, J shed 6 bases, and the junction held 15 bases outside the gene matches. The CDR3 here is CASSLVKGASGLDTQYF. The CDR3 bases are TGCGCCAGCAGCTTAGTGAAGGGGGCTAGTGGGTTGGATACGCAGTATTTT. Looking up the rest from reference TRBV5-1 and TRBJ2-3 gives the full variable domain: KAGVTQTPRYLIKTRGQQVTLSCSPISGHRSVSWYQQTPGQGLQFLFEYFSETQRNKGNFPGRFSGRQFSNSRSEMNVSTLELGDSALYLCASSLVKGASGLDTQYFGPGTRLTVL.

This clonotype appeared many times. The V call is TRBV10-3, the J call TRBJ2-3, with 7 nucleotides matching TRBD2. CDR1 ENHRY and CDR2 SYGVKD come from the germline V gene. After removal of 3 bases from V and 2 bases from J, the junction contained 5 bases not matched to a gene. The CDR3 extends over 15 amino acids. CDR3 protein: CAISDQRGLTDTQYF. For the CDR3, the DNA is TGTGCCATCAGTGACCAGCGGGGACTCACAGATACGCAGTATTTT.

The chain is built from TRBV7-2 and TRBJ2-3; 11 bases agree with TRBD2. The CDR3 is made up of 18 amino acids. The ends lost 2 bases at V and 0 bases at J; junction bases unmatched: 7. Germline V gene lookup returns CDR1 SGHTA and CDR2 FQGNSA. The CDR3 reads CASSLSPGLAASTDTQYF. DNA of the CDR3: TGTGCCAGCAGCTTATCTCCGGGACTAGCGGCTAGCACAGATACGCAGTATTTT.

This clonotype has just a few counts. This chain connects TRBV13 to TRBJ1-1; tentative D call: TRBD1 (5 bases). V lost 2 bases and J 3 bases, leaving 10 bases between the germline ends. This CDR3 contains 14 residues. Germline lookup yields CDR1 PRHDT and CDR2 FYEKMQ (reference sequence). DNA of the CDR3: TGTGCCAGCAGCTTAATGGGCAGGGACACTGAAGCTTTCTTT. Its protein product is CASSLMGRDTEAFF. Filled out from reference TRBV13 and TRBJ1-1, the complete variable domain reads AAGVIQSPRHLIKEKRETATLKCYPIPRHDTVYWYQQGPGQDPQFLISFYEKMQSDKGSIPDRFSAQQFSDYHSELNMSSLELGDSALYFCASSLMGRDTEAFFGQGTRLTVV.

This clonotype was detected ten times or more. V is TRBV6-5 and J is TRBJ1-6; 7 bases match TRBD1. This CDR3 region has 14 residues. Germline V lookup: CDR1 MNHEY, CDR2 SVGAGI. V lost 7 bases to trimming and J lost 7 bases; unmatched junction nucleotides: 7. CDR3 nucleotides: TGTGCCAGCACCTCAGGGGGTTACAATTCACCCCTCCACTTT. Translated: CASTSGGYNSPLHF.

The sample holds many counts of this clonotype. The V gene is TRBV12-3 or TRBV12-4, the J gene TRBJ2-2; no clear D gene. CDR3 size: 15 residues. Trimming pared 3 bases from V and 5 bases from J, leaving 13 bases between. The CDR3 reads CASSFLRNRTGELFF. In DNA, the CDR3 is TGTGCCAGCAGTTTTTTAAGGAATCGGACCGGGGAGCTGTTTTTT.

This clonotype was detected only a few times. The chain combines TRBV6-6 with TRBJ2-7; the D gene could be TRBD1 or TRBD2 (5 bases each). Trimming removed 2 bases from V and 0 bases from J, with 11 bases in between. The length of the CDR3 is 15 residues. Germline values: CDR1 MNHNY, CDR2 SVGAGI (reference sequence). The CDR3 is CASSYIEGSSYEQYF. The CDR3, as DNA: TGTGCCAGCAGTTACATTGAGGGGAGCTCCTACGAGCAGTACTTC.

The sample holds a few counts of this clonotype. This sequence joins TRBV20-1 and TRBJ2-3; TRBD2 aligns across 14 bases. The CDR3 runs 15 residues. V lost 7 bases, J lost 4 bases, and 7 bases stayed unmatched. CDR1 and CDR2 (germline): DFQATT, SNEGSKA (reference sequence). CDR3 sequence reads: CSVRLAGGRADTQYF. The CDR3, as DNA: TGCAGTGTCAGACTAGCGGGGGGGCGAGCAGATACGCAGTATTTT.

This clonotype appeared a few times. V is TRBV6-1 and J is TRBJ2-6; tentative D call: TRBD2 (6 bases). Between the trimmed V and J ends, which lost 6 bases and 1 base, there was a span of 19 bases. The germline V gene has CDR1 MNHNS and CDR2 SASEGT. The CDR3 is made up of 18 amino acids. Here the CDR3 DNA reads TGTGCCAGCAGCAAACGGGACTGGGTGGAGTCTGGGGCCAACGTCCTGACTTTC. It encodes CASSKRDWVESGANVLTF.

This clonotype was seen at least ten times. V gene TRBV4-3 combines with J gene TRBJ1-1; perhaps TRBD1 as D (6 bases). The V end was cut by 0 bases, the J end by 1 base, with 18 bases between. The length of the CDR3 is 18 residues. Germline V gene data show CDR1 as LGHNA and CDR2 as YSLEER. CDR3 in DNA: TGCGCCAGCAGCCAAGATTTGCTGGCAGGGACAACGAACACTGAAGCTTTCTTT. Residues: CASSQDLLAGTTNTEAFF.

The chain uses TRBV29-1 and TRBJ1-4; D ambiguous. CDR1 SQVTM and CDR2 ANQGSEA come from the germline V gene. Trimming pared 4 bases from V and 3 bases from J, leaving 18 bases between. This CDR3 contains 16 residues. The CDR3 coding sequence is TGCAGCGTTGGAACCACCGGGGTGGGTCCTAATGAAAAACTGTTTTTT. Its protein product is CSVGTTGVGPNEKLFF.

This clonotype was observed a few times. This chain links TRBV12-3 or TRBV12-4 with TRBJ2-7; weak D call: TRBD2 (5 bases). CDR3 length: 12 amino acids. V was cut by 5 bases and J by 8 bases, with 13 bases left in between. The chain's CDR3 is CASSQTEAQQYF. The CDR3 DNA is TGTGCCAGCAGTCAGACGGAGGCCCAGCAGTACTTC.

The CDR3 loop is CSARGNPGGIGEKLFF. CDR3 in DNA: TGCAGTGCTAGAGGGAACCCGGGGGGGATCGGAGAAAAACTGTTTTTT. This chain uses TRBV20-1 with TRBJ1-4; D might be TRBD1 (5 bases). The CDR3 is made up of 16 amino acids. The V gene lost 1 base and the J gene lost 8 bases, with 20 bases spanning the gap. Germline values: CDR1 DFQATT, CDR2 SNEGSKA (reference sequence).

In this sample, this clonotype turned up many times. This chain connects TRBV5-1 to TRBJ2-5; D is perhaps TRBD1 or TRBD2 (5 bases each). The germline V and J ends were trimmed by 4 bases and 1 base, with 8 bases remaining between them. There are 13 residues in the CDR3. Germline V gene data show CDR1 as SGHRS and CDR2 as YFSETQ. CDR3: CASSKGTQETQYF. For the CDR3, the DNA is TGCGCCAGCAGCAAGGGGACCCAAGAGACCCAGTACTTC.

The V and J genes are TRBV13 and TRBJ2-5; D unclear. The CDR3 has 13 amino acids. CDR1 PRHDT and CDR2 FYEKMQ come from the germline V gene (reference sequence). Trimming pared 3 bases from V and 6 bases from J, leaving 11 bases between. CDR3: CASSFFVGKTQYF. The CDR3 bases are TGTGCCAGCAGCTTCTTCGTGGGGAAGACCCAGTACTTC.

In this sample, this clonotype turned up many times. This sequence joins TRBV3-1 and TRBJ1-6; no reliable D call. Per the germline V gene, CDR1 is LGHDT and CDR2 is YNNKEL (reference sequence). This CDR3 comprises 16 residues. V lost 0 bases and J lost 0, with 6 bases in between. This CDR3 is CASSQDVSSYNSPLHF. The CDR3 DNA is TGTGCCAGCAGCCAAGATGTGAGCTCCTATAATTCACCCCTCCACTTT.

J is TRBJ1-2 and V is TRBV3-1, with D possibly matching TRBD1 (6 bases). This CDR3 is 14 amino acids long. CDR1 and CDR2 (germline): LGHDT, YNNKEL (reference sequence). V lost 0 bases and J 2 bases, leaving 7 bases between the germline ends. The DNA of the CDR3 is TGTGCCAGCAGCCAAGAAGGGGGAAACTATGGCTACACCTTC. Protein sequence: CASSQEGGNYGYTF.

In this sample, this clonotype turned up many times. The CDR3 coding sequence is TGTGCCAGCAGGGAAAACGGAAATGAAAAACTGTTTTTT. It codes for CASRENGNEKLFF. J is TRBJ1-4 and V is TRBV12-3 or TRBV12-4; no definite D call. The CDR3 runs 13 residues. With 6 bases removed from V and 5 bases from J, the gap between germline ends came to 10 bases.

This clonotype was recorded at least ten times. The chain couples TRBV7-2 to TRBJ2-1; no reliable D call. Germline-derived CDR1 and CDR2 are SGHTA and FQGNSA. With 5 bases removed from V and 9 bases from J, the gap between germline ends came to 14 bases. The CDR3 consists of 13 residues. The CDR3 region is CASSPQKGGEQFF. In nucleotides, the CDR3 is TGTGCCAGCAGCCCTCAAAAAGGCGGTGAGCAGTTCTTC. Full variable domain (outside the CDR3, taken from reference TRBV7-2 and TRBJ2-1): GAGVSQSPSNKVTEKGKDVELRCDPISGHTALYWYRQSLGQGLEFLIYFQGNSAPDKSGLPSDRFSAERTGGSVSTLTIQRTQQEDSAVYLCASSPQKGGEQFFGPGTRLTVL.

The V call is TRBV6-1, the J call TRBJ2-5; the D is unclear. V lost 2 bases to trimming and J lost 6 bases, with 4 bases between them. CDR3 size: 11 residues. Looked up from germline, CDR1 is MNHNS and CDR2 is SASEGT. In nucleotides, the CDR3 is TGTGCCAGCAGTGAATTAAAGACCCAGTACTTC. This sequence encodes CASSELKTQYF.

This clonotype turned up a few times. This chain joins TRBV18 and TRBJ1-1; D unresolved. The CDR3 is 13 amino acids. Germline V gene sequence: CDR1 KGHSH, CDR2 LQKENI. V lost 6 bases to trimming and J lost 2 bases, with 10 bases between them. The CDR3 region has the DNA TGTGCCAGCTCTGACGGTCGAAACACTGAAGCTTTCTTT. Its translation: CASSDGRNTEAFF.

This clonotype was counted many times. Here the CDR3 reads CASSYPDREAFF. In DNA, the CDR3 is TGTGCCAGCAGTTACCCCGACAGGGAGGCTTTCTTT. The chain uses TRBV6-2 or TRBV6-3 and TRBJ1-1, with TRBD1 matching 7 bases. CDR1 and CDR2 from the germline V gene are MNHEY and SVGEGT. The CDR3 totals 12 residues. The V gene end was trimmed by 2 bases and the J gene end by 11 bases; junction bases not matched to a gene: 5.

This clonotype was seen repeatedly, ten times or more. This chain connects TRBV19 to TRBJ1-5; D is undetermined. CDR3 length equals 14 residues. Trimming removed 4 bases at V and 2 bases at J, with 9 bases between. The germline gives CDR1 LNHDA, CDR2 SQIVND (reference sequence). This chain's CDR3 is CASSTGLGNQPQHF. CDR3 coding DNA: TGTGCCAGTAGTACCGGACTTGGCAATCAGCCCCAGCATTTT.